This is a list of T cell receptor beta chains from one sample in a study of T-cell reconstitution after alpha-beta-depleted transplantation in children. TCRdb re-called the PCR reads with MiXCR, one entry per CDR3 protein. The sample holds 200,000 or so distinct CDR3 sequences, 7% to 9% seen once. The sequencing used PBMCs, mostly from graft donor cells, collected 360 days after TCRalphabeta/CD19-depleted stem cell transplant. All receptors derive from a male patient under 10 years old who had a stem cell transplant for acute myeloid leukemia, so the T cells may come from the graft donor. Each CDR3 is given with its conserved first and last residue. The order of the fields is V gene, clone size, D gene, J gene, CDR3 DNA, CDR3 protein. The D gene is left open where the match is weak. The size entry is marked missing in some rows and otherwise reads once, few, many or a size class.

TRBV6-5,few,TRBD2,TRBJ2-1,TGTGCCAGCAGTTACGGTAGCGGGAGGCCGCAGGACAATGAGCAGTTCTTC,CASSYGSGRPQDNEQFF
TRBV29-1,few,TRBD2,TRBJ2-1,TGCAGCGTTGAAGATTATCGGGAGGTCTCCTACAATGAGCAGTTCTTC,CSVEDYREVSYNEQFF
TRBV5-1,many,TRBD1,TRBJ2-2,TGCGCCAGCAGCTTCAAGGGGGCGAACGGGGAGCTGTTTTTT,CASSFKGANGELFF
TRBV7-2,many,TRBD2,TRBJ2-5,TGTGCCAGCAGCGTCAGAGCGGGGCAAGAGACCCAGTACTTC,CASSVRAGQETQYF
TRBV5-6,few,TRBD1,TRBJ2-5,TGTGCCAGCAGCTGTCGGCGATTCGGCCTCCGACAGGGGGGCGCCACAAGGGAGACCCAGTACTTC,CASSCRRFGLRQGGATRETQYF
TRBV4-1,many,TRBD2,TRBJ2-1,TGCGCCAGCAGCGTCGGATTTTGGGACGGGGGGGCTTATGAGCAGTTCTTC,CASSVGFWDGGAYEQFF
TRBV12-3/TRBV12-4,few,-,TRBJ2-3,TGTGCCAGCAGTCAGACGTCCGCACCCTATAGCACAGATACGCAGTATTTT,CASSQTSAPYSTDTQYF
TRBV6-5,many,-,TRBJ1-1,TGTGCCAGCAGTTACGAGTTAATGAACACTGAAGCTTTCTTT,CASSYELMNTEAFF
TRBV29-1,many,-,TRBJ2-5,TGCAGCGTTGAAGACCCGGGACAACAAGAGACCCAGTACTTC,CSVEDPGQQETQYF
TRBV7-2,many,TRBD2,TRBJ2-3,TGTGCCACCGAGACTAGCGGGGGCACAGATACGCAGTATTTT,CATETSGGTDTQYF
TRBV12-5,many,-,TRBJ2-1,TGTGCTAGTGGTTTGAAAAATGATGAGCAGTTCTTC,CASGLKNDEQFF
TRBV20-1,-,-,TRBJ1-6,TGCAGTGCTAGAGATAGAGATTCCGGATCACCCCTCCACTTT,CSARDRDSGSPLHF
TRBV29-1,few,-,TRBJ2-5,TGCAGCGTTGTAGCGGCGGTCGAGACCCAGTACTTC,CSVVAAVETQYF
TRBV5-1,-,TRBD1,TRBJ2-1,TGCGCCAGCAACAGAAAGGGCCCGGGACAGGGTGTTTGGAATGAGCAGTTCTTC,CASNRKGPGQGVWNEQFF
TRBV20-1,few,TRBD1,TRBJ2-7,TGCAGTGCTAGGACAGGGGAGAGCTCCTACGAGCAGTACTTC,CSARTGESSYEQYF
TRBV20-1,many,TRBD1,TRBJ1-2,TGCAGTGCTGATAATCGGGACAGGGGGCGGAAAAGCTATGGCTACACCTTC,CSADNRDRGRKSYGYTF
TRBV3-1,many,-,TRBJ1-5,TGTGCCAGCAGCCAAGACCGCCAGCCCCAGCATTTT,CASSQDRQPQHF
TRBV27,many,-,TRBJ2-1,TGTGCCAGCAGCGGGGGCCCCTACAATGAGCAGTTCTTC,CASSGGPYNEQFF
TRBV30,-,-,TRBJ1-4,TGTGCCTGGAGTGTACACGAGGGGCCACCTCTAAATGAAAAACTGTTTTTT,CAWSVHEGPPLNEKLFF
TRBV12-3/TRBV12-4,-,-,TRBJ1-5,TGTGCCAGCAGTCACGCTGACAGATCCAATCAGCCCCAGCATTTT,CASSHADRSNQPQHF